This is a list of T cell receptor beta chains from one sample in a study of cytomegalovirus exposure and HLA in healthy donors. Data came from immunoSEQ multiplex PCR; TCRdb stores just in-frame clones and leaves some out. The table records about 120,000 clones, about 80% of them present only once. The sequenced sample was PBMCs. Receptors were obtained from a man in his fifties or sixties in good health and CMV-seropositive. Each CDR3 is given with its conserved first and last residue. Fields, in order: clone size, J gene, D gene, V gene, CDR3 DNA, CDR3 protein. The D gene is left open where the match is weak. Part of the rows lack a size; the others show once, few, many or a class for expanded clones.

once,TRBJ2-3,.,TRBV18,TGTGCCAGCTCCCTGAGTGGGCCTCTCACAGATACGCAGTATTTT,CASSLSGPLTDTQYF
.,TRBJ2-6,.,TRBV7-8,TGTGCCAGCGCTCTGGGGGGGGCGCGGGGGGCCAACGTCCTGACTTTC,CASALGGARGANVLTF
.,TRBJ2-5,.,TRBV18,TGTGCCAGCTCACCACCAGGCTCGCAGCGAGAAGAGACCCAGTACTTC,CASSPPGSQREETQYF
.,TRBJ2-7,TRBD2,TRBV7-8,TGTGCCAGCACCCGACTAGCGGGGGGGCATAGGGACGAGCAGTACTTC,CASTRLAGGHRDEQYF
.,TRBJ2-4,.,TRBV1,TGCACCACCGCAGCCGGGGTGGGACTAGCGAGGAGGGGCATTCAGTACTTC,CTTAAGVGLARRGIQYF
.,TRBJ2-7,TRBD1,TRBV5-4,TGTGCCAGCAGCTTCGGACAGGGGGCGAACGGAGCGTACGAGCAGTACTTC,CASSFGQGANGAYEQYF
.,TRBJ2-7,TRBD2,TRBV6-6,TGTGCCAGCAGTTACGCGGGAGGGCCGGGGGAGCAGTACTTC,CASSYAGGPGEQYF
.,TRBJ1-2,TRBD1,TRBV5-1,TGCGCCAGCAGCCCCGGGACAGGTGCGAATGGCTACACCTTC,CASSPGTGANGYTF
.,TRBJ2-3,.,TRBV2,TGTGCCAGCAGAGGCACGACTAGCACAGATACGCAGTATTTT,CASRGTTSTDTQYF
.,TRBJ2-1,.,TRBV2,TGTGCCAGCAGTGTGATACAGCGGACCTACAATGAGCAGTTCTTC,CASSVIQRTYNEQFF
.,TRBJ1-1,.,TRBV7-9,TGTGCCAGCAGCCCACCAGCCTCTGACAGCTTGAACACTGAAGCTTTCTTT,CASSPPASDSLNTEAFF
.,TRBJ1-1,.,TRBV18,TGTGCCAGCTCACCCAGGGAGGTAGCCGATGAAGCTTTCTTT,CASSPREVADEAFF
.,TRBJ2-7,TRBD1,TRBV2,TGTGCCAGCAGTGCCGCGACAGGGATCGACGAGCAGTACTTC,CASSAATGIDEQYF
.,TRBJ2-2,.,TRBV5-1,TGCGCCAGCAGCTCCCCCGCCGGCGGCGGAATTAACACCGGGGAGCTGTTTTTT,CASSSPAGGGINTGELFF
.,TRBJ1-1,.,TRBV5-1,TGCGCCAGCAGCTTGAGGGGGTATGAAGCTTTCTTT,CASSLRGYEAFF
once,TRBJ2-2,.,TRBV29-1,TGCAGCGGCAGAAACACCGGGGAGCTGTTTTTT,CSGRNTGELFF
few,TRBJ1-2,TRBD1,TRBV19,TGTGCCAGTAGTATAGAGACAGGGGTCGGCTATGGCTACACCTTC,CASSIETGVGYGYTF
few,TRBJ2-7,TRBD1,TRBV19,TGTGCCAGTAGTCCGTTGGACAGGGATTCCTACGAGCAGTACTTC,CASSPLDRDSYEQYF
.,TRBJ2-2,.,TRBV28,TGTGCCAGCAGCAGGGTCCTCACCGGGGAGCTGTTTTTT,CASSRVLTGELFF
.,TRBJ2-2,TRBD2,TRBV10-3,TGTGCCATCAGTGGGACTAGCGGGAGCTCCCACACCGGGGAGCTGTTTTTT,CAISGTSGSSHTGELFF
.,TRBJ1-5,.,TRBV19,TGTGCCAGTAGTATTCCCGGTGGGGGGGGCGGACGCGGCAATCAGCCCCAGCATTTT,CASSIPGGGGGRGNQPQHF
.,TRBJ2-2,.,TRBV21-1,TGTGCCAGCAGCAAAGCGCGACAGGGGGCGGACACCGGGGAGCTGTTTTTT,CASSKARQGADTGELFF
few,TRBJ1-1,.,TRBV11-2,TGTGCCAGCCAAAGGGGGGGTTTCCGCACTGAAGCTTTCTTT,CASQRGGFRTEAFF
.,TRBJ2-1,.,TRBV6-5,TGTGCCAGCAGTTACCAGGACAATGAGCAGTTCTTC,CASSYQDNEQFF